This T cell receptor (beta chain) was found in a study of T-cell reconstitution after alpha-beta-depleted transplantation in children. Germline CDR1 and CDR2: LGHDT and YNNKEL (reference sequence). The CDR3 spans 16 residues. V was cut by 0 bases and J by 4 bases, with 15 bases left in between. As it was prepared, the TCRbeta library received unique molecular identifiers. Each CDR3 protein gets one entry after TCRdb re-called the PCR reads with MiXCR. The sample contains 450,000 to 700,000 distinct CDR3 sequences, 25% to 30% of which appear only once. In its sample, this clonotype was seen a few times. The target antigen is unknown. General study results and limits: Expanded clones from the graft, numbering several hundred, reportedly supplied alpha-beta T cells about two months after transplant. T-cell numbers and diversity, one year after transplant, stemmed largely from T cells that were newly produced. Some patients' high day-60 TCRbeta diversity was traced to surviving recipient T cells and thymic progenitors.

The sample consisted of PBMCs, taken before TCRalphabeta/CD19-depleted stem cell transplant. The chain couples TRBV3-1 to TRBJ1-2; a weak D match, TRBD1 (6 bases). This TCR was recovered from a boy less than two years old with Wiskott-Aldrich syndrome, due to receive a stem cell transplant. The CDR3 here is CASSQDIRGRGYGYTF. The CDR3 nucleotides are TGTGCCAGCAGCCAAGATATCCGGGGGCGAGGCTATGGCTACACCTTC.